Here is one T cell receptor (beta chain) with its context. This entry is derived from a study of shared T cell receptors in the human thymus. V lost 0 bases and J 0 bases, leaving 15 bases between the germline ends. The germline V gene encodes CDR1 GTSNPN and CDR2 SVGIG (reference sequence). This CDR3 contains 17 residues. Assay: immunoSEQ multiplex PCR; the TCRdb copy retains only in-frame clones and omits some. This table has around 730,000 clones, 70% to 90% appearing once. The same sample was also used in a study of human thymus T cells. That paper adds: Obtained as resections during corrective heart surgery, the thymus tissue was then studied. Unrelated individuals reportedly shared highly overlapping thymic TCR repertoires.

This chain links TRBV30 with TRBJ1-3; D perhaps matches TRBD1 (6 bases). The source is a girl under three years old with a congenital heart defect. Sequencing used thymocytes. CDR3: CAWSVQPDSHSGNTIYF. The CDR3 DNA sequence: TGTGCCTGGAGTGTACAGCCGGACAGCCACTCTGGAAACACCATATATTTT.